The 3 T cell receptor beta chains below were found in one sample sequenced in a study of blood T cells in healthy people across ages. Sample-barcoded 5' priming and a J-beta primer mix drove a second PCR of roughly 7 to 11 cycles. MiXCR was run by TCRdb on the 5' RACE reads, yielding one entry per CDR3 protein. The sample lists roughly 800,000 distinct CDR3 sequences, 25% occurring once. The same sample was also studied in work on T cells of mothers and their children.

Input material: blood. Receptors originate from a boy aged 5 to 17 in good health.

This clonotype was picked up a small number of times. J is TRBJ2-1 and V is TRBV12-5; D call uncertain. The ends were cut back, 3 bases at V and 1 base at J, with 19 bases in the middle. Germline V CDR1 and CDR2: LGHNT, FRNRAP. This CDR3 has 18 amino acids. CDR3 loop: CASGFDPFNSASYNEQFF. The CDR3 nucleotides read TGTGCTAGTGGTTTCGACCCATTCAATTCGGCGTCCTACAATGAGCAGTTCTTC.

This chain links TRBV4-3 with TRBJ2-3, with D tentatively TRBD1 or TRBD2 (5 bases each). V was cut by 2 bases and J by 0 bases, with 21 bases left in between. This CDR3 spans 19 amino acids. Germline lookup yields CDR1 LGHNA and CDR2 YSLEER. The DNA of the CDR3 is TGCGCCAGCAGCCAATTAATTGGCGATGGGGGAAGTAGCACAGATACGCAGTATTTT. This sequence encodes CASSQLIGDGGSSTDTQYF.

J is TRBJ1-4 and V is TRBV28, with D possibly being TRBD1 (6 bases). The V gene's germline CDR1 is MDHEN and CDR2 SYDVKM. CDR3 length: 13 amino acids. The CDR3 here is CTGRGTGAEKLFF. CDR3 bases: TGTACCGGCAGGGGTACGGGAGCTGAAAAACTGTTTTTT.